The T cell receptor beta chain described here comes from a study of T cell repertoires in cytomegalovirus infection (dated by TCRdb to between 2019 and 2020). About the investigation overall: Alongside well-studied HLA-B-restricted epitopes, the peptide stimulations were aimed at recently identified HLA-C-restricted CMV epitopes, whose presentation resists viral immunomodulation. Donor HLA type was relevant to the analysis, because carriage of CMV infection together with the matching HLA type was indicated by public TCR beta signatures. Results and caveats for the whole study, not just this receptor: In both this cohort and an independent roughly 360-donor cohort, the cumulative frequency of public TCR beta family members distinguished carriers of CMV infection plus the relevant HLA type. In the ex vivo response, HLA-C-restricted CMV-specific TCR beta clonotypes were dominant, and in two of eight donors the single most frequent clonotype came from this HLA-C-restricted group.

This specimen's treatment or condition label, per the study, means: in vitro stimulation with specific CMV peptide epitopes to enrich CMV-specific T cells. V loses 6 bases of germline sequence and J loses 0 bases, and the interval between the two ends is 16 bases. Sequences SGHDN (CDR1) and FVKESK (CDR2) are obtained from the germline V gene. The CDR3 starts with the cysteine, ends with the phenylalanine, and has 16 residues. Here the CDR3 DNA is all that survives: 48 bases in frame from base 1. The listed sequencing device is Illumina HiSeq 1500. TCRdb reran the public reads through fastp at Q25 and MiXCR, keeping productive beta chains. Every distinct CDR3 protein forms one entry, paired with its most common genes and DNA. The sample yields about 89,000 distinct CDR3 sequences; approximately 30% were counted once. Of the sample, 71% falls within the top ten clones. In this sample, this clonotype turned up once. Its recognized antigen is unknown. Base-call qualities are not available, and no considerably larger clone is one nucleotide away. A read on its own is weak evidence.

The sequence was collected from a human donor in good health (CMV status not recorded). Some clones in this sample may be carry-over from other donors' samples. This sequence uses TRBV14 and TRBJ2-3, with the D gene call left open. This sample comprised CD8+ T cells from cultured PBMCs, obtained from culture after CMV antigen stimulation. The CDR3 is CASRPGGYTSTDTQYF. The nucleotide sequence reads as follows: TGTGCCAGCAGACCCGGTGGCTACACTAGCACAGATACGCAGTATTTT.